The 25 T cell receptor beta chains given below trace back to one sample, sequenced in a study of T cells after yellow fever vaccination. TCRdb re-called the 5' RACE reads through MiXCR, storing one row per CDR3 protein. The sample records 450,000 to 650,000 distinct CDR3 sequences, approximately 12% being singletons. The sample was PBMCs, taken on the day of the yellow fever booster vaccination. The source is a young man who received the YFV17D yellow fever vaccine.

This clonotype came up a few times. The V call is TRBV9, the J call TRBJ2-1, with 12 positions matching TRBD2. This CDR3 spans 16 amino acids. The ends lost 4 bases at V and 9 bases at J; junction bases unmatched: 11. Germline CDR1 reads SGDLS; CDR2 reads YYNGEE. This CDR3 is CASSRPGLAGPGEQFF. For the CDR3, the DNA is TGTGCCAGCAGCCGACCGGGACTAGCGGGTCCGGGTGAGCAGTTCTTC.

The chain links TRBV7-3 to TRBJ2-1, with 13 bases that match TRBD2. Unmatched junction bases numbered 11, after V lost 6 bases and J lost 0 bases. CDR3 length: 19 residues. Germline V lookup: CDR1 SGHTA, CDR2 FQGTGA. CDR3 nucleotide sequence: TGTGCCAGCAGTAAATTAGGGACTAGCGGGGCTCGCTCCTACAATGAGCAGTTCTTC. This gives the protein CASSKLGTSGARSYNEQFF.

This clonotype was seen more than once but under ten times. This chain links TRBV14 with TRBJ2-1, with TRBD2 matching over 11 bases. The CDR3 runs 16 residues. Germline loops: CDR1 SGHDN, CDR2 FVKESK. V lost 4 bases and J lost 5; bases outside the gene matches: 7. Here the CDR3 reads CASSRLTSGRNNEQFF. The DNA for the CDR3 is TGTGCCAGCAGCCGCCTAACTAGCGGGAGAAACAATGAGCAGTTCTTC.

A few counts support this clonotype. This sequence joins TRBV19 and TRBJ2-7, with 9 bases that match TRBD1. The CDR3 runs 16 residues. V lost 7 bases to trimming and J lost 4 bases; unmatched junction nucleotides: 14. Germline CDR1 is LNHDA and CDR2 is SQIVND (reference sequence). The CDR3 DNA sequence: TGTGCCAGTACGGCGGCCCTAGGACAGGGGCTTTACGAGCAGTACTTC. It codes for CASTAALGQGLYEQYF.

This clonotype has only a few counts. This chain joins TRBV11-2 and TRBJ2-5; D gene ambiguous. Germline-derived CDR1 and CDR2 are SGHAT and FQNNGV. The V and J ends lost 4 bases and 0 bases respectively, with 12 bases between them. The CDR3 totals 15 residues. The CDR3 nucleotides are TGTGCCAGCAGCTCTTGGACGAAAGACCAAGAGACCCAGTACTTC. This codes for CASSSWTKDQETQYF.

As for this clonotype: The junction departs from the called germline gene at one end, perhaps through a read error. The genes are TRBV20-1 and TRBJ2-5; 9 positions match TRBD2. This CDR3 contains 15 residues. Germline assignment: CDR1 DFQATT and CDR2 SNEGSKA (reference sequence). The CDR3 here is CSARNATSGVETQYF. CDR3 bases: TGCAGCGCTAGAAACGCGACTAGCGGCGTGGAGACCCAGTACTTC.

This chain links TRBV12-3 or TRBV12-4 with TRBJ2-1; D remains unclear. CDR3 length equals 13 residues. V was pared by 5 bases and J by 9 bases, with 14 bases between. CDR3 sequence (DNA): TGTGCCAGCAGTAAGTACCCGGCTGGTGAGCAGTTCTTC. Protein: CASSKYPAGEQFF.

This clonotype was recorded a few times. This chain joins TRBV10-3 and TRBJ2-7, with a possible D match to TRBD2 (5 bases). The CDR3 covers 11 residues. V lost 10 bases, J lost 5 bases, and 12 bases lay in between. CDR1 is ENHRY, CDR2 SYGVKD, per germline. CDR3 DNA sequence: TGTGCCACTAGTAGCGTGAACGAGCAGTACTTC. Its translation is CATSSVNEQYF.

This rearrangement joins TRBV19 to TRBJ1-5, with D unclear. Trimming left V 4 bases short and J 6 bases short, with 16 bases between. Germline values: CDR1 LNHDA, CDR2 SQIVND (reference sequence). There are 15 residues in the CDR3. CDR3 region: CASSTRIGLSQPQHF. CDR3 DNA: TGTGCCAGTAGTACGAGGATAGGGTTGAGTCAGCCCCAGCATTTT.

The rearrangement uses TRBV11-2 and TRBJ2-1; TRBD2 is a possible D gene (6 bases). The CDR3 extends over 15 amino acids. V shed 3 bases and J shed 1 base, with 10 bases lying between them. The V gene's germline CDR1 is SGHAT and CDR2 FQNNGV. CDR3 protein: CASSFWGESYNEQFF. The CDR3 DNA is TGTGCCAGCAGCTTTTGGGGGGAATCCTACAATGAGCAGTTCTTC.

This clonotype was detected a few times. The chain couples TRBV7-6 to TRBJ2-5; TRBD2 matches 11 bases. With V trimmed by 4 bases and J by 3 bases, 7 bases remained unmatched. This CDR3 is 16 amino acids long. The germline CDR1 and CDR2 sequences are SGHVS and FNYEAQ. The CDR3 protein is CASSSRAGLAEETQYF. The CDR3 nucleotides are TGTGCCAGCAGCTCTCGGGCGGGACTAGCGGAAGAGACCCAGTACTTC.

This clonotype occurred a few times. The CDR3 is CASSYSFTGQGRGYTF. The CDR3 DNA reads as TGTGCCAGCAGTTACTCGTTTACAGGACAGGGTCGGGGCTACACCTTC. The chain joins TRBV6-5 to TRBJ1-2; 8 positions match TRBD1. Germline V CDR1 and CDR2: MNHEY, SVGAGI. The CDR3 extends over 16 amino acids. J gave up 8 bases and V 0 bases, and 11 bases lay outside the gene matches.

This clonotype was seen more than once but under ten times. The gene calls are TRBV10-3 and TRBJ2-7; 11 bases fit TRBD1. Looked up from germline, CDR1 is ENHRY and CDR2 is SYGVKD. This CDR3 contains 14 residues. The J segment lost 3 bases and the V segment lost 5 bases, leaving 3 bases of the junction unmatched. The DNA for the CDR3 is TGTGCCATCAGTAGGGGACAGGGGGACTACGAGCAGTACTTC. It encodes CAISRGQGDYEQYF.

The rearrangement uses TRBV19 and TRBJ2-5; 9 nucleotides align to TRBD1. There are 14 residues in the CDR3. V lost 6 bases, J lost 9 bases, and 11 bases stayed unmatched. CDR1 LNHDA and CDR2 SQIVND come from the germline V gene (reference sequence). The CDR3 coding sequence is TGTGCCAGTAGCCCTAGGGGACAGGGTCTCCCCCAGTACTTC. It translates to CASSPRGQGLPQYF. Complete variable domain (other parts from reference TRBV19 and TRBJ2-5): DGGITQSPKYLFRKEGQNVTLSCEQNLNHDAMYWYRQDPGQGLRLIYYSQIVNDFQKGDIAEGYSVSREKKESFPLTVTSAQKNPTAFYLCASSPRGQGLPQYFGPGTRLLVL.

The rearrangement links TRBV7-8 to TRBJ2-5; the match to TRBD2 covers 12 bases. In germline, CDR1 is SGHVS, CDR2 FQNEAQ. Trimming removed 5 bases from V and 5 bases from J; junction bases left unmatched: 6. This CDR3 contains 15 residues. The CDR3 here is CASSQTSGSRETQYF. As DNA, the CDR3 is TGTGCCAGCAGCCAGACTAGCGGGAGCCGGGAGACCCAGTACTTC.

This clonotype showed up just a few times. This may stem from a read error, because a much larger clone lies one nucleotide away. The chain uses TRBV20-1 and TRBJ1-5, with 7 nucleotides matching TRBD1. CDR1 DFQATT and CDR2 SNEGSKA come from the germline V gene (reference sequence). This CDR3 is 16 amino acids long. The CDR3 bases are TGCTGTGCTAGAGACACAAGGCAGGGGGACAATCAGCCCCAGCATTTT. It codes for CCARDTRQGDNQPQHF.

This clonotype was observed a few times. The chain is built from TRBV5-1 and TRBJ2-2; TRBD2 aligns across 8 bases. Trimming removed 5 bases from V and 3 bases from J; junction bases left unmatched: 15. Germline CDR1 and CDR2: SGHRS and YFSETQ. The CDR3 has 18 amino acids. The CDR3 loop reads CASRLSPIQRGYTGELFF. In DNA, the CDR3 is TGCGCCAGCAGGTTGAGCCCTATTCAGCGGGGGTACACCGGGGAGCTGTTTTTT.

This clonotype was seen only a few times. The genes are TRBV7-2 and TRBJ1-1; a possible D gene is TRBD1 (5 bases). Germline V CDR1 and CDR2: SGHTA, FQGNSA. This CDR3 is built from 15 residues. The V and J ends lost 2 bases and 1 base respectively, with 11 bases between them. The CDR3 protein is CASSLLGAENTEAFF. The CDR3 coding sequence is TGTGCCAGCAGCTTACTAGGGGCCGAGAACACTGAAGCTTTCTTT.

The chain is built from TRBV20-1 and TRBJ2-3; 7 nucleotides align to TRBD2. Germline values: CDR1 DFQATT, CDR2 SNEGSKA (reference sequence). J gave up 0 bases and V 6 bases, and 6 bases lay outside the gene matches. The CDR3 runs to 14 residues. In nucleotides, the CDR3 is TGCAGTGCAGCAGGACTAGTTAGCACAGATACGCAGTATTTT. Its protein is CSAAGLVSTDTQYF.

This chain joins TRBV5-5 and TRBJ2-1, with 14 bases matching TRBD2. CDR3 size: 16 residues. CDR1 is SGHKS, CDR2 YYEKEE, per germline (reference sequence). V lost 4 bases, J lost 9 bases, and 9 bases stayed unmatched. CDR3 coding DNA: TGTGCCAGCAGCCTAGGGGGACTAGCGGGAGCTGGTGAGCAGTTCTTC. Encoded protein: CASSLGGLAGAGEQFF.

V and J are TRBV15 and TRBJ2-7; D unresolved. The CDR3 consists of 13 residues. The germline V and J ends were trimmed by 2 bases and 7 bases, with 12 bases remaining between them. In germline, CDR1 is LNHNV, CDR2 YYDKDF (reference sequence). CDR3 bases: TGTGCCACCAGCAGATTCCCGGTGAGGGAGCAGTACTTC. Translated, it gives CATSRFPVREQYF.

This clonotype was seen only a few times. V gene TRBV12-3 or TRBV12-4 combines with J gene TRBJ2-2, with 7 bases identical to TRBD2. V shed 6 bases, J shed 9 bases, and the junction held 16 bases outside the gene matches. The CDR3 is 16 residues long. The CDR3 sequence: CASRGPRGRSGRELFF. In DNA, the CDR3 is TGTGCCAGCAGAGGCCCGCGGGGCAGGAGCGGGAGGGAGCTGTTTTTT.

This clonotype was seen a handful of times. The rearrangement uses TRBV20-1 and TRBJ2-7; possible D gene TRBD2, 5 bases. The CDR3 is 14 residues long. CDR1 and CDR2 (germline): DFQATT, SNEGSKA (reference sequence). V was pared by 4 bases and J by 2 bases, with 15 bases between. CDR3 DNA sequence: TGCAGTGCTAAGAGCGGCGTGGGGACCTACGAGCAGTACTTC. Residues: CSAKSGVGTYEQYF.

This clonotype has just a few counts. This chain joins TRBV20-1 and TRBJ2-1, with 9 bases lining up with TRBD2. Unmatched junction bases numbered 12, after V lost 6 bases and J lost 0 bases. Germline V lookup: CDR1 DFQATT, CDR2 SNEGSKA (reference sequence). CDR3 size: 17 residues. The CDR3 loop reads CSALARLAVSSYNEQFF. The CDR3 DNA reads TGCAGTGCCCTCGCCAGACTAGCGGTCAGCTCCTACAATGAGCAGTTCTTC.

This clonotype has only a few counts. This sequence joins TRBV7-9 and TRBJ2-1, with 9 nucleotides matching TRBD2. This CDR3 contains 15 residues. Per the germline V gene, CDR1 is SEHNR and CDR2 is FQNEAQ (reference sequence). J lost 6 bases, V lost 7 bases, and 10 bases had no gene match. The CDR3: CASNSGSGSRNEQFF. CDR3 DNA: TGTGCCAGCAACTCCGGTAGCGGGAGTCGCAATGAGCAGTTCTTC.